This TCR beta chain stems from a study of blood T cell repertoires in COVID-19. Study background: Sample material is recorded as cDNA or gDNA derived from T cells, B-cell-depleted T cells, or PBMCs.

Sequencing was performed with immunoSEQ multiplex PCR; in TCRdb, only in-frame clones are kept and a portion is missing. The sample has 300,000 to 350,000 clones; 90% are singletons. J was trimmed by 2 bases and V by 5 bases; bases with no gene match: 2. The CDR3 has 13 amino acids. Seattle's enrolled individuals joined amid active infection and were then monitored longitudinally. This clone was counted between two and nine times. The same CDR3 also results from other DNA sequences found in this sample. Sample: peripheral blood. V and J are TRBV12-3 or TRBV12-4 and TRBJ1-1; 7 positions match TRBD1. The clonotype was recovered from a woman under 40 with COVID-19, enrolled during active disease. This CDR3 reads CASSRTGNTEAFF. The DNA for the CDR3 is TGTGCCAGCAGTCGGACAGGAAACACTGAAGCTTTCTTT.